A selection of T cell receptor beta chains follows, all from one sample in a study of T cells after posttransplantation cyclophosphamide. TCRdb's table, derived via immunoSEQ multiplex PCR, lists solely in-frame clones and lacks some. The sample includes some 25,000 clones, 86% of them seen just once. Sample: PBMCs. The origin of the receptors is a woman aged 55-75 years with a blood cancer, CMV-positive, and with a related stem cell donor. Both conserved end residues are part of each CDR3. The D gene is left open where the match is weak. Size is stated for part of the rows, as once, few or many counts, or as a class when the clone is expanded.

abundance | d_gene | j_gene | v_gene | CDR3nt | CDR3aa
NA | NA | TRBJ2-7 | TRBV5-1 | TGCGCCAGCAGCCTTAGCGGAACGGCCTACGAGCAGTACTTC | CASSLSGTAYEQYF
NA | TRBD2 | TRBJ2-3 | TRBV4-2 | TGTGCCAGCAGCCAAGATAGCGGGGGGGATACGCAGTATTTT | CASSQDSGGDTQYF
NA | NA | TRBJ2-2 | TRBV5-1 | TGCGCCAGCGAACCCCCCCAGACAGGGAACACCGGGGAGCTGTTTTTT | CASEPPQTGNTGELFF
NA | TRBD1 | TRBJ2-1 | TRBV4-1 | TGCGCCAGCAGCCAAGCACCGGGACAGATCTCCTACAATGAGCAGTTCTTC | CASSQAPGQISYNEQFF
NA | NA | TRBJ2-3 | TRBV7-9 | TGTGCCAGCAGCTTCCGTAGCGCAGATACGCAGTATTTT | CASSFRSADTQYF
NA | NA | TRBJ1-5 | TRBV15 | TGTGCCACCAGCGGGGGGTTGTATCAGCCCCAGCATTTT | CATSGGLYQPQHF
NA | NA | TRBJ2-6 | TRBV7-9 | TGTGCCAGCAGCTTAGGGTTGGAGACCTACTCTGGGGCCAACGTCCTGACTTTC | CASSLGLETYSGANVLTF
NA | TRBD1 | TRBJ1-3 | TRBV7-3 | TGTGCCAGCAGCCCCCAGAGGGGGCCTGGAAACACCATATATTTT | CASSPQRGPGNTIYF
NA | NA | TRBJ2-7 | TRBV28 | TGTGCCGGCTCCCCCAGGTTGACCTACGAGCAGTACTTC | CAGSPRLTYEQYF
NA | NA | TRBJ2-7 | TRBV9 | TGTGCCAGCAGCGTCACGGGAACGAACGAGCAGTACTTC | CASSVTGTNEQYF
NA | NA | TRBJ2-2 | TRBV5-8 | TGTGCCAGCAGCTTGAAGGGGCTGTGGACCGGGGAGCTGTTTTTT | CASSLKGLWTGELFF
few | NA | TRBJ1-3 | TRBV2 | TGTGCCAGCAGAGAATCGGGAGCTGGGAACACCATATATTTT | CASRESGAGNTIYF
NA | NA | TRBJ2-7 | TRBV19 | TGTGCCAGTAGCCACTTTCCGGGAAACACACAATCAGCCTACGAGCAGTACTTC | CASSHFPGNTQSAYEQYF
NA | NA | TRBJ2-1 | TRBV27 | TGTGCCAGCAGGATGACAGTAACCTACAATGAGCAGTTCTTC | CASRMTVTYNEQFF
NA | TRBD1 | TRBJ2-7 | TRBV5-4 | TGTGCCAGCAGCCCGGACAGGCGTCAAGGGGAGCAGTACTTC | CASSPDRRQGEQYF
NA | NA | TRBJ2-5 | TRBV11-2 | TGTGCCAGCAGCTCCGAAACGACAATGAACATGCCCCAGTACTTC | CASSSETTMNMPQYF
NA | TRBD1 | TRBJ2-7 | TRBV6-1 | TGTGCCAGCAGGCCACCGGGACAGTACGAGCAGTACTTC | CASRPPGQYEQYF
NA | TRBD1 | TRBJ2-7 | TRBV6-5 | TGTGCCAGCTCCTATAGCGGGACAGGGGGTTACGAGCAGTACTTC | CASSYSGTGGYEQYF
NA | NA | TRBJ2-7 | TRBV7-8 | TGTGCCAGCAGCTTAGGGCGGCTAGCTCGCGAGCAGTACTTC | CASSLGRLAREQYF
NA | TRBD2 | TRBJ2-4 | TRBV2 | TGTGCCAGCAGTGAGGGGGCGGGAGGGCCTGTAAACATTCAGTACTTC | CASSEGAGGPVNIQYF
NA | NA | TRBJ2-1 | TRBV4-1 | TGCGCCAGCAGCCAAGATATTCTAGCGCCCCACAATGAGCAGTTCTTC | CASSQDILAPHNEQFF
NA | TRBD1 | TRBJ1-5 | TRBV19 | TGTGCCAGTAGTATTCGGGGGACAGGAGGGCATCAGCCCCAGCATTTT | CASSIRGTGGHQPQHF
NA | TRBD2 | TRBJ2-7 | TRBV5-1 | TGCGCCAGCAGCCCTCTAGCGGGAGGGCCGGGAGAGCAGTACTTC | CASSPLAGGPGEQYF
NA | TRBD2 | TRBJ2-6 | TRBV13 | TGTGCCAGCAGCCGGGGACTAGCGGGGGCCTCTGGGGCCAACGTCCTGACTTTC | CASSRGLAGASGANVLTF
NA | NA | TRBJ2-1 | TRBV7-9 | TGTGCCAGCAGCTCCCTTGGGGCGTTCGAGCAGTTCTTC | CASSSLGAFEQFF
NA | NA | TRBJ2-2 | TRBV7-8 | TGTGCCAGCAGCTCCCGCACCGGGACTCATGGGGAGCTGTTTTTT | CASSSRTGTHGELFF
NA | NA | TRBJ1-1 | TRBV6-5 | TGTGCCAGCAGTTACTCACAGGGCCAGACTGAAGCTTTCTTT | CASSYSQGQTEAFF
few | TRBD2 | TRBJ2-1 | TRBV7-9 | TGTGCCAGCAGCTTACTAGCGGGAGGGTTGAATGAGCAGTTCTTC | CASSLLAGGLNEQFF
NA | TRBD1 | TRBJ1-2 | TRBV5-4 | TGTGCCAGCAGCCTGAAGGACAGGGGGCATGGCTACACCTTC | CASSLKDRGHGYTF
once | TRBD1 | TRBJ1-2 | TRBV4-1 | TGCGCCAGCAGCCAATCGGACAGGGTATTTGGCTACACCTTC | CASSQSDRVFGYTF
once | NA | TRBJ2-1 | TRBV6-5 | TGTGCCAGCAGTTACGCCCGCGGGGCAATTTCCAATGAGCAGTTCTTC | CASSYARGAISNEQFF
NA | NA | TRBJ2-3 | TRBV4-2 | TGTGCCAGCAGCCTCGGGACTTCCTCTAGCACAGATACGCAGTATTTT | CASSLGTSSSTDTQYF
NA | NA | TRBJ1-1 | TRBV7-9 | TGTGCCAGCAGCGAGGACAGAATGAACACTGAAGCTTTCTTT | CASSEDRMNTEAFF
NA | NA | TRBJ2-2 | TRBV7-8 | TGTGCCAGCTTGGGGGGTAACACCGGGGAGCTGTTTTTT | CASLGGNTGELFF
NA | NA | TRBJ1-1 | TRBV18 | TGTGCCAGCTCACCGGGACTCCTATTGAACACTGAAGCTTTCTTT | CASSPGLLLNTEAFF
NA | NA | TRBJ1-1 | TRBV7-9 | TGTGCCAGCAGCTTTAATTGGGCGAACACTGAAGCTTTCTTT | CASSFNWANTEAFF
NA | TRBD2 | TRBJ2-1 | TRBV9 | TGTGCCAGCAGCCCCTCCAGCGGGAGGGCTGATGAGCAGTTCTTC | CASSPSSGRADEQFF
NA | TRBD1 | TRBJ2-5 | TRBV6-1 | TGTGCCAGCAGGAACAGGGGTATAGAGACCCAGTACTTC | CASRNRGIETQYF
NA | TRBD1 | TRBJ1-2 | TRBV7-9 | TGTGCCAGCAGCTTACCCGGACAGGAGGCCTATGGCTACACCTTC | CASSLPGQEAYGYTF
NA | NA | TRBJ1-5 | TRBV5-1 | TGCGCCAGCAGCTTTGAGGGAGGGAGGCAGCCCCAGCATTTT | CASSFEGGRQPQHF
NA | TRBD2 | TRBJ2-7 | TRBV5-5 | TGTGCCAGCAGCAAACTAGCGGGGACTAACGAGCAGTACTTC | CASSKLAGTNEQYF
NA | NA | TRBJ1-2 | TRBV11-2 | TGTGCCAGCAGCCACAGGGTCTATGGCTACACCTTC | CASSHRVYGYTF